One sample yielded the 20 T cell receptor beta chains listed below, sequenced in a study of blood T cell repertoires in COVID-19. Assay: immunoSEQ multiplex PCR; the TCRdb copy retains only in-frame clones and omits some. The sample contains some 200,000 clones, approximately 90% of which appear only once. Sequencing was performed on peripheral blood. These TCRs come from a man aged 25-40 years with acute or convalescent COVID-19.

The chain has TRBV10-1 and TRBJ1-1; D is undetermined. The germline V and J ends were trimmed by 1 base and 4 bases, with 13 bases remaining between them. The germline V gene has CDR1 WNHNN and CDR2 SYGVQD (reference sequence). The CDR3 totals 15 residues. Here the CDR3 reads CASSEFTGVGTEAFF. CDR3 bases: TGCGCCAGCAGTGAGTTTACGGGTGTGGGCACTGAAGCTTTCTTT.

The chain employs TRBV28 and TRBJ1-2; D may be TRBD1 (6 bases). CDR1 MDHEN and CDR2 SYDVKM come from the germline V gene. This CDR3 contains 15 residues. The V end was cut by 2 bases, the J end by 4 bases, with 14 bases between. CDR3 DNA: TGTGCCAGCAGTTTAGCATTAGGGGGTATCTATGGCTACACCTTC. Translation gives CASSLALGGIYGYTF.

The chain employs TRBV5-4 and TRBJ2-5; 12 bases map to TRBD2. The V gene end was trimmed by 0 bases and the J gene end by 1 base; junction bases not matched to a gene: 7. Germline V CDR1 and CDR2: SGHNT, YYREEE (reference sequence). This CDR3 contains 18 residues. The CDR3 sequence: CASSLGQTSGGPQETQYF. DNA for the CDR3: TGTGCCAGCAGCTTGGGGCAGACTAGCGGGGGCCCCCAAGAGACCCAGTACTTC.

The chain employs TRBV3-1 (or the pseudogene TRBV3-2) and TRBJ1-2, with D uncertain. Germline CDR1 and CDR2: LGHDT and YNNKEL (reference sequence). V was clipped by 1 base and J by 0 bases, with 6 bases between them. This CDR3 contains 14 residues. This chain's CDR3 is CASSQGPANYGYTF. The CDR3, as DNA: TGTGCCAGCAGCCAAGGGCCTGCTAACTATGGCTACACCTTC.

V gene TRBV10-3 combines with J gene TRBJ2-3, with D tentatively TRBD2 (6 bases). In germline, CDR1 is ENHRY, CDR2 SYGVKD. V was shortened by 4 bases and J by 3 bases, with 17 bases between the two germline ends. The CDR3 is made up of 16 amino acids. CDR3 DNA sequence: TGTGCCATCAGTGGGGCTGGGCGGGGAAGGACAGATACGCAGTATTTT. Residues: CAISGAGRGRTDTQYF.

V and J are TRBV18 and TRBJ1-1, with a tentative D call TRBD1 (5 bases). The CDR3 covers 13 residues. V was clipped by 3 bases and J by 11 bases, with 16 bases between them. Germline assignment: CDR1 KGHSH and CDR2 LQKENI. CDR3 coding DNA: TGTGCCAGCTCACCGGTATTAGGGGAATGGGCTTTCTTT. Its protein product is CASSPVLGEWAFF.

As DNA, the CDR3 is TGTGCCAGTAGTATACTAGGGGGCTCCTATAATTCACCCCTCCACTTT. Protein product: CASSILGGSYNSPLHF. The chain is built from TRBV19 and TRBJ1-6; tentatively, D is TRBD1 (6 bases). V was pared by 2 bases and J by 0 bases, with 8 bases between. Germline V lookup: CDR1 LNHDA, CDR2 SQIVND (reference sequence). This CDR3 has 16 residues.

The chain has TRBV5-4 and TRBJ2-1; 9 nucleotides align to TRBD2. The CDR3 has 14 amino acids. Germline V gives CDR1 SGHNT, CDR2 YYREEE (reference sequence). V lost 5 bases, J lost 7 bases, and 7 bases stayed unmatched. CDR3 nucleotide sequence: TGTGCCAGCAGTGACGGCGGGAGGGGGAATGAGCAGTTCTTC. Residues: CASSDGGRGNEQFF.

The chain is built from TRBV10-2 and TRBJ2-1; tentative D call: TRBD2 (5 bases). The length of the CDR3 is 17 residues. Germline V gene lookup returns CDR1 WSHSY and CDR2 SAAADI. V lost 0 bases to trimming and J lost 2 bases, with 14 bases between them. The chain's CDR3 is CASSESYRTPPYNEQFF. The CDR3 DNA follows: TGCGCCAGCAGTGAGTCATACCGGACTCCCCCCTACAATGAGCAGTTCTTC.

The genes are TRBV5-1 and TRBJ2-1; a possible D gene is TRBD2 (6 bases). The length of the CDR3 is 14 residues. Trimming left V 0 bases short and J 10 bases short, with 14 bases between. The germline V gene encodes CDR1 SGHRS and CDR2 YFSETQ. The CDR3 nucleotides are TGCGCCAGCAGCTTGGCGGTCCTCCGGGGGGAGCAGTTCTTC. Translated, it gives CASSLAVLRGEQFF.

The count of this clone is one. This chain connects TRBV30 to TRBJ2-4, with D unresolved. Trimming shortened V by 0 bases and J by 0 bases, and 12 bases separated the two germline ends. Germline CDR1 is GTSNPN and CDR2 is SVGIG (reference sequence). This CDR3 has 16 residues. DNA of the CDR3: TGTGCCTGGAGTGTACAACGTATTCTAGCCAAAAACATTCAGTACTTC. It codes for CAWSVQRILAKNIQYF.

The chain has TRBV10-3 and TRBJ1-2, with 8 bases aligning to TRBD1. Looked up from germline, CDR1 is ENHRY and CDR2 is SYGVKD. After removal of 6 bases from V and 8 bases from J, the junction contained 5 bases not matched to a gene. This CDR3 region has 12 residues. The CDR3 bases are TGTGCCATCAGGCAGGGGGCGGACGGCTACACCTTC. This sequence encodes CAIRQGADGYTF.

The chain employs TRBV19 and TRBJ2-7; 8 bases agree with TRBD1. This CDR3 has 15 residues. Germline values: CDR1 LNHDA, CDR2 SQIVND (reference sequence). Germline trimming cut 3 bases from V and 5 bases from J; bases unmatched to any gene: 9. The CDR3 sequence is CASSMRTGKGHEQYF. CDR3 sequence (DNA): TGTGCCAGTAGTATGCGGACAGGGAAAGGGCACGAGCAGTACTTC. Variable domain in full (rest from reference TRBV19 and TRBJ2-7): DGGITQSPKYLFRKEGQNVTLSCEQNLNHDAMYWYRQDPGQGLRLIYYSQIVNDFQKGDIAEGYSVSREKKESFPLTVTSAQKNPTAFYLCASSMRTGKGHEQYFGPGTRLTVT.

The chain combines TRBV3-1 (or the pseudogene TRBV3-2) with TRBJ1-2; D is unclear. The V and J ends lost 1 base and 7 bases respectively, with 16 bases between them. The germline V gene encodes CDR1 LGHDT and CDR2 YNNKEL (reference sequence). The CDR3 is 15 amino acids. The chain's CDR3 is CASSQASVLTIGYTF. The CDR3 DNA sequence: TGTGCCAGCAGCCAAGCGAGCGTTTTGACCATTGGCTACACCTTC.

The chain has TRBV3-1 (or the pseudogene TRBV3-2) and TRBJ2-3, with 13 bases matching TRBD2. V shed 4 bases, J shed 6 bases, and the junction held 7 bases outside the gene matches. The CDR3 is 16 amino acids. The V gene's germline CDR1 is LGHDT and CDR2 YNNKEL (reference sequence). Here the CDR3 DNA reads TGTGCCAGCAGCCTTTGGACTAGCGGGGGCCCCGATACGCAGTATTTT. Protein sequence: CASSLWTSGGPDTQYF.

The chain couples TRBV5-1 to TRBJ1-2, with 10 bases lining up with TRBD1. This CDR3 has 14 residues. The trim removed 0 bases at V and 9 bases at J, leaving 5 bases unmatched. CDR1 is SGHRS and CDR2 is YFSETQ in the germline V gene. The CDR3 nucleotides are TGCGCCAGCAGCTTGGAGGGACAGGGGACAAGCTACACCTTC. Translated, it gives CASSLEGQGTSYTF.

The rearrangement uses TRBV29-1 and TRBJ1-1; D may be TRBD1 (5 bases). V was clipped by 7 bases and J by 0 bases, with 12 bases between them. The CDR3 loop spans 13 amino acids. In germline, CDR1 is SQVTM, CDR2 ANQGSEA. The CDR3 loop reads CSARGGLNTEAFF. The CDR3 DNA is TGCAGCGCAAGGGGAGGACTGAACACTGAAGCTTTCTTT.

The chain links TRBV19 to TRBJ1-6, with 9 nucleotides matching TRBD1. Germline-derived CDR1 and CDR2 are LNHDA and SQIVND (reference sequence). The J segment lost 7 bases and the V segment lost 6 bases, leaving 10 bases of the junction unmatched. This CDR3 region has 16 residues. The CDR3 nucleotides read TGTGCCAGTAGGGCCCCCGGGACAGGGAGGAATTCACCCCTCCACTTT. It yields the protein CASRAPGTGRNSPLHF. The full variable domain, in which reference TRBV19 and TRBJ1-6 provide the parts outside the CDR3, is DGGITQSPKYLFRKEGQNVTLSCEQNLNHDAMYWYRQDPGQGLRLIYYSQIVNDFQKGDIAEGYSVSREKKESFPLTVTSAQKNPTAFYLCASRAPGTGRNSPLHFGNGTRLTVT.

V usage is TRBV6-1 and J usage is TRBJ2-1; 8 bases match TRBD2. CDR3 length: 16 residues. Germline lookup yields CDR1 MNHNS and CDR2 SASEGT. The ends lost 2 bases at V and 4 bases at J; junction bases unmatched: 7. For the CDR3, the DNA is TGTGCCAGCAGTGAAAATCTACTAGCGGTTTACAATGAGCAGTTCTTC. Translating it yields CASSENLLAVYNEQFF.

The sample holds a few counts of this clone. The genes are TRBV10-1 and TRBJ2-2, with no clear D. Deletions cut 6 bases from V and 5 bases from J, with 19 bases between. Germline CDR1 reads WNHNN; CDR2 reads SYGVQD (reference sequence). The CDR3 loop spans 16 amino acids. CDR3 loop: CASSPLGSLGTGELFF. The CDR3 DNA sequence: TGCGCCAGCAGCCCCCTAGGTAGCCTAGGTACCGGGGAGCTGTTTTTT.